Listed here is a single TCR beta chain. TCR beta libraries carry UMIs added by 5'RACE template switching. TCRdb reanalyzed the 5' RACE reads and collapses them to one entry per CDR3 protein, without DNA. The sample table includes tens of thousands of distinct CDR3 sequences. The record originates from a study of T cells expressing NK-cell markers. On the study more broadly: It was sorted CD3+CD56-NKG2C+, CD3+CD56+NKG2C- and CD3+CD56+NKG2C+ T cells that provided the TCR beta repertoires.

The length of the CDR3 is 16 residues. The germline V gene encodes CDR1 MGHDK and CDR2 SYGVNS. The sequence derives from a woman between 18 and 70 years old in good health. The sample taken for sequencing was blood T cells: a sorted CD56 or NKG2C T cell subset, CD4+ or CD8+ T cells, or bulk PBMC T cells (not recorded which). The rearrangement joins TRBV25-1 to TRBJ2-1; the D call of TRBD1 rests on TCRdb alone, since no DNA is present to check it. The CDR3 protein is CASSPRGGGTYNEQFF. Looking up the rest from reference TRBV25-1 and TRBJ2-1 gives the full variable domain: EADIYQTPRYLVIGTGKKITLECSQTMGHDKMYWYQQDPGMELHLIHYSYGVNSTEKGDLSSESTVSRIRTEHFPLTLESARPSHTSQYLCASSPRGGGTYNEQFFGPGTRLTVL.